This TCR beta chain was documented in a study of breast tumors, draining lymph nodes, adjacent tissues. This clonotype showed up many times. Its antigen is undetermined. Breast cancer patients provided tissue from their axillary draining lymph nodes. Each CDR3 protein gets one entry after TCRdb re-called the multiplex PCR reads with MiXCR. The repertoire consists of over 130,000 distinct CDR3 sequences, with approximately 32% occurring once and the leading ten covering about 2.3%. The study, taken as a whole, reports: Data only fit, rather than demonstrated, lymph node origin of most tumor T cells. The data were judged consistent with most tumor T cells coming from lymph node and expanding in tumor. Tumor repertoires ranked between lymph nodes and nontumor tissue in diversity, with V and J gene preferences. Luminal-like breast cancer showed significantly greater tumor-nontumor repertoire similarity than basal-like breast cancer did.

The length of the CDR3 is 12 residues. Looked up from germline, CDR1 is WSHSY and CDR2 is SAAADI. Unmatched junction bases numbered 8, after V lost 8 bases and J lost 9 bases. The TCR originated in a female donor with breast cancer. Some clones in this sample may be carry-over from other donors' samples. The specimen was axillary lymph node tissue. This sequence joins TRBV10-2 and TRBJ2-7; 9 bases fit TRBD1. CDR3 residues: CASGLQGARQYV. In nucleotides, the CDR3 is TGCGCCAGCGGCCTACAGGGGGCGAGGCAGTACGTC.